Here is one T cell receptor beta chain with its context. Its antigen is unknown. Produced via immunoSEQ multiplex PCR; TCRdb's table is partial and in-frame only. This sample has 25,000 to 35,000 clones, with less than 95% found just once. The source of the sample is a study of T cells in tuberculosis. Whole-study context: The T cells targeted glucose monomycolate, a mycobacterial lipid, via CD1B.

Germline V gives CDR1 SQVTM, CDR2 ANQGSEA. The CDR3 has 11 residues. V gave up 4 bases and J gave up 9 bases; unmatched junction bases: 5. Findings of the study overall: Shorter CDR3-alpha in active tuberculosis partly drove smaller distances. Active tuberculosis cases were adults; controls were adolescents.

This clonotype originated in a donor aged 5 to 30 with latent tuberculosis or without tuberculosis infection. The sample comprised PBMCs. The chain has TRBV29-1 and TRBJ1-2; 7 nucleotides agree with TRBD1. As DNA, the CDR3 is TGCAGCGTTGGGTTACAGGGGAGCTACACCTTC. Translation gives CSVGLQGSYTF.